The 32 T cell receptor beta chains below come from one sample, sequenced in a study of blood T cells in healthy people across ages. Combining a sample-barcoded 5' primer with a J-beta primer mix, a second PCR ran for about 7 to 11 cycles. TCRdb re-called the 5' RACE reads with MiXCR, one entry per CDR3 protein. The data hold 600,000 to 800,000 distinct CDR3 sequences, with over 40% observed a single time. The source material was blood. The receptors derive from a woman aged 80 or over in good health.

The V and J genes are TRBV20-1 and TRBJ2-3; 9 positions agree with TRBD2. The CDR3 covers 14 residues. The germline gives CDR1 DFQATT, CDR2 SNEGSKA (reference sequence). CDR3 DNA sequence: TGCAGCCTAAAACGAGCGGGAGGCATAGATACGCAGTATTTT. Its protein is CSLKRAGGIDTQYF.

This clonotype was observed a few times. V gene TRBV20-1 combines with J gene TRBJ2-3; D is unresolved. Germline V gene lookup returns CDR1 DFQATT and CDR2 SNEGSKA (reference sequence). The CDR3 has 13 amino acids. V was pared by 0 bases and J by 4 bases, with 8 bases between. The CDR3 DNA is TGCAGTGCTAGAGACGGGTACGCAGATACGCAGTATTTT. This gives the protein CSARDGYADTQYF.

This clonotype was counted ten times or more. V gene TRBV20-1 combines with J gene TRBJ2-5; 9 bases are a match to TRBD2. The length of the CDR3 is 15 residues. From germline, CDR1 is DFQATT and CDR2 SNEGSKA (reference sequence). V lost 0 bases and J lost 2; bases outside the gene matches: 4. In nucleotides, the CDR3 is TGCAGTGCTAGAGACCGACTAGCGGCACAAGAGACCCAGTACTTC. This translates into CSARDRLAAQETQYF.

This clonotype was picked up a small number of times. The rearrangement links TRBV24-1 to TRBJ2-3; D is possibly TRBD1 or TRBD2 (5 bases each). The CDR3 is 14 residues long. Germline V lookup: CDR1 KGHDR, CDR2 SFDVKD. Trimming removed 5 bases from V and 5 bases from J, with 13 bases in between. CDR3 sequence reads: CATSGAVGEDTQYF. The CDR3 region has the DNA TGTGCCACCAGTGGGGCGGTGGGGGAAGATACGCAGTATTTT.

This chain joins TRBV4-1 and TRBJ1-2, with D hard to call. V lost 0 bases and J lost 6, with 8 bases in between. Germline V lookup: CDR1 MGHRA, CDR2 YSYEKL. The CDR3 is made up of 13 amino acids. This CDR3 reads CASSQEQSDGYTF. CDR3 DNA: TGCGCCAGCAGCCAAGAGCAATCCGATGGCTACACCTTC.

This clonotype was picked up many times. The CDR3 DNA follows: TGTGCCAGCAGCCAGAGTAGGGGGTCCTACAATGAGCAGTTCTTC. Its protein product is CASSQSRGSYNEQFF. This chain uses TRBV3-1 with TRBJ2-1; tentative D call: TRBD1 (6 bases). This CDR3 comprises 15 residues. V lost 3 bases and J 1 base, leaving 10 bases between the germline ends. The germline gives CDR1 LGHDT, CDR2 YNNKEL (reference sequence).

A note on this clonotype: Since a much larger clone is just one base distant, this may be a read error. The chain employs TRBV29-1 and TRBJ2-3; D possibly corresponds to TRBD1 (6 bases). The CDR3 is 16 residues long. Per the germline V gene, CDR1 is SQVTM and CDR2 is ANQGSEA. V lost 4 bases and J 0 bases, leaving 17 bases between the germline ends. CDR3 bases: TGCAGCGTTGCGGGACACCAACGCATTAGCACAGATACGCAGTATTTT. Amino acid sequence: CSVAGHQRISTDTQYF.

This clonotype came up many times. The chain carries TRBV4-1 and TRBJ2-7; TRBD2 might be the D (6 bases). This CDR3 has 15 amino acids. The V and J ends lost 4 bases and 0 bases respectively, with 13 bases between them. The germline gives CDR1 MGHRA, CDR2 YSYEKL. The CDR3 region has the DNA TGCGCCAGCAGCCCGGGGACTTTCCCCTCCTACGAGCAGTACTTC. Its translation: CASSPGTFPSYEQYF.

With regard to this clonotype: A read error may produce the germline difference seen at one junction end. The chain is built from TRBV20-1 and TRBJ2-1, with D perhaps matching TRBD2 (6 bases). Germline V CDR1 and CDR2: DFQATT, SNEGSKA (reference sequence). This CDR3 has 16 residues. The CDR3 region is CSATDGGPGSYNGQFF. The CDR3 region has the DNA TGCAGTGCTACCGACGGGGGACCAGGCTCCTACAATGGGCAGTTCTTC.

This clonotype was counted between two and nine times. CDR3 sequence: CASSTSNTGELFF. CDR3 DNA: TGCGCCAGCAGCACCTCGAACACCGGGGAGCTGTTTTTT. The chain links TRBV5-1 to TRBJ2-2; D not resolved. The ends were cut back, 4 bases at V and 0 bases at J, with 4 bases in the middle. CDR3 length: 13 amino acids. From germline, CDR1 is SGHRS and CDR2 YFSETQ.

This clonotype turned up a few times. V is TRBV24-1 and J is TRBJ1-5, with TRBD1 matching over 10 bases. Trimming at V came to 5 bases and at J to 7 bases, leaving 7 bases not matched to a gene. Germline V lookup: CDR1 KGHDR, CDR2 SFDVKD. The CDR3 runs to 15 residues. The chain's CDR3 is CATSASTGGEQPQHF. As DNA, the CDR3 is TGTGCCACCAGTGCCTCGACAGGGGGCGAACAGCCCCAGCATTTT.

The rearrangement uses TRBV2 and TRBJ2-2; a possible D gene is TRBD2 (6 bases). Trimming took off 7 bases at V and 5 bases at J, with 11 bases between the two ends. The CDR3 has 13 amino acids. CDR1 is SNHLY and CDR2 is FYNNEI in the germline V gene. The CDR3, as DNA: TGTGCCAGCAAGGGAGGCGGAACCGGGGAGCTGTTTTTT. Residues: CASKGGGTGELFF.

This chain connects TRBV5-1 to TRBJ2-7; 12 bases line up with TRBD2. The CDR3 loop spans 15 amino acids. In germline, CDR1 is SGHRS, CDR2 YFSETQ. V shed 4 bases, J shed 6 bases, and the junction held 8 bases outside the gene matches. For the CDR3, the DNA is TGCGCCAGCAGCCCCCTACTAGCGGGGGGTAGCGAGCAGTACTTC. Its translation: CASSPLLAGGSEQYF.

This clonotype occurred a few times. One end of the junction does not line up with germline, which may come from a read error. The chain joins TRBV25-1 to TRBJ2-7; no definite D call. Germline CDR1 reads MGHDK; CDR2 reads SYGVNS. This CDR3 has 15 amino acids. CDR3 region: CASSVGGSSYNEQYF. The CDR3 DNA is TGTGCTAGCAGTGTGGGCGGCAGCTCCTACAATGAGCAGTACTTC.

In regard to this clonotype: A much larger clone differs from this one at a single base, so this may be a read error. The rearrangement links TRBV4-1 to TRBJ1-2; no firm D call. V was clipped by 1 base and J by 8 bases, with 17 bases between them. The CDR3 totals 15 residues. CDR1 MGHRA and CDR2 YSYEKL come from the germline V gene. In nucleotides, the CDR3 is TGCGCCAGCAGCCAAGGTGTGGACCCGACGGGAGGCTACACCTTC. Translating it yields CASSQGVDPTGGYTF.

This clonotype has a count of ten or more. This rearrangement joins TRBV7-9 to TRBJ2-4, with 13 bases aligning to TRBD2. The CDR3 is 20 residues long. V was clipped by 6 bases and J by 0 bases; unmatched bases: 14. The germline gives CDR1 SEHNR, CDR2 FQNEAQ (reference sequence). CDR3: CASSRTSGSANLLAKNIQYF. The CDR3 region has the DNA TGTGCCAGCAGTAGGACTAGCGGGAGTGCCAACCTTCTAGCCAAAAACATTCAGTACTTC.

This clonotype was counted many times. This rearrangement joins TRBV6-5 to TRBJ1-1; D gene uncertain. The V end lost 5 bases, the J end lost 1 base, and 8 bases lay between the germline ends. Per germline, CDR1 MNHEY and CDR2 SVGAGI. The length of the CDR3 is 13 residues. For the CDR3, the DNA is TGTGCCAGCAGTGACGTGAAGAACACTGAAGCTTTCTTT. Its translation: CASSDVKNTEAFF.

Comment on this clonotype: A much larger clonotype is one base distant, so this may be a read error. The rearrangement joins TRBV20-1 to TRBJ2-1; unclear D gene. CDR1 is DFQATT and CDR2 is SNEGSKA in the germline V gene (reference sequence). The CDR3 sequence is 14 residues long. The V gene lost 3 bases and the J gene lost 13 bases, with 22 bases spanning the gap. This CDR3 reads CSARAPGLQETQFF. Here the CDR3 DNA reads TGCAGTGCTAGGGCACCGGGCCTACAAGAGACCCAGTTCTTC.

The V gene is TRBV16, the J gene TRBJ2-3; D not certain. V dropped 0 bases and J dropped 6 bases, with 7 bases sitting between them. CDR3 length equals 13 residues. Germline-derived CDR1 and CDR2 are KGHSY and FQNENV. The chain's CDR3 is CASSQSNRDTQYF. Written as DNA, the CDR3 is TGTGCCAGCAGCCAATCTAACCGGGATACGCAGTATTTT.

This clonotype was picked up one time. The chain recombines TRBV20-1 with TRBJ2-3; 10 bases agree with TRBD2. CDR1 is DFQATT, CDR2 SNEGSKA, per germline (reference sequence). The V gene end was trimmed by 6 bases and the J gene end by 3 bases; junction bases not matched to a gene: 9. This CDR3 has 15 residues. DNA of the CDR3: TGCAGTGCGACTCAAACTAGCGGGGATACAGATACGCAGTATTTT. Translating it yields CSATQTSGDTDTQYF.

The table lists this clonotype with many counts. The chain joins TRBV30 to TRBJ2-1; D call uncertain. Deletions cut 3 bases from V and 5 bases from J, with 11 bases between. The CDR3 runs to 13 residues. Germline lookup yields CDR1 GTSNPN and CDR2 SVGIG (reference sequence). The CDR3, as DNA: TGTGCCTGGAGCTCCTACTTTAACAATGAGCAGTTCTTC. It encodes CAWSSYFNNEQFF.

CDR3 coding DNA: TGCAGCGTTGTCAACAGATTCTACGAGCAGTACTTC. This translates into CSVVNRFYEQYF. V and J are TRBV29-1 and TRBJ2-7; D uncertain. CDR3 length equals 12 residues. In germline, CDR1 is SQVTM, CDR2 ANQGSEA. Trimming removed 4 bases at V and 3 bases at J, with 10 bases between.

The sample holds many counts of this clonotype. This sequence joins TRBV12-3 or TRBV12-4 and TRBJ2-3, with 8 bases aligning to TRBD1. The CDR3 loop spans 15 amino acids. V shed 6 bases and J 1 base; nucleotides not matched to a gene: 6. The CDR3 sequence: CASRLGTGGTDTQYF. For the CDR3, the DNA is TGTGCCAGCAGGCTAGGGACAGGCGGCACAGATACGCAGTATTTT.

The rearrangement uses TRBV6-2 or TRBV6-3 and TRBJ2-7; 7 nucleotides align to TRBD1. The germline V gene encodes CDR1 MNHEY and CDR2 SVGEGT. The length of the CDR3 is 13 residues. V lost 7 bases to trimming and J lost 4 bases; unmatched junction nucleotides: 7. As DNA, the CDR3 is TGTGCCAGCAACGCAGGGACAGTATACGAGCAGTACTTC. The encoded protein is CASNAGTVYEQYF.

Regarding this clonotype: At one of its ends the junction is not consistent with the germline gene, which may arise from a read error. The J gene is TRBJ1-6, the V gene TRBV7-2; no reliable D call. There are 14 residues in the CDR3. Germline V gene sequence: CDR1 SGHTA, CDR2 FQGNSA. The DNA of the CDR3 is TGTGCCGGCAGCTTAGTAGGGTATAATTCACCCCTCCACTTT. Translated, it gives CAGSLVGYNSPLHF.

In the case of this clonotype: Given a much more abundant clone one base away, this may be a read error. The chain employs TRBV25-1 and TRBJ1-2; D not certain. The germline V and J ends were trimmed by 1 base and 9 bases, with 15 bases remaining between them. CDR3 length: 14 residues. Germline V gene lookup returns CDR1 MGHDK and CDR2 SYGVNS. The DNA of the CDR3 is TGTGCCAGCAGTGAATCGGGAGAGGCTGGAAGCTACACCTTC. It translates to CASSESGEAGSYTF.

To note about this clonotype: A much larger clone lies a single base off, so this may be a read error. The chain uses TRBV20-1 and TRBJ2-1; D is unclear. V lost 7 bases and J 9 bases, leaving 19 bases between the germline ends. The germline V gene encodes CDR1 DFQATT and CDR2 SNEGSKA (reference sequence). The CDR3 is 13 amino acids. CDR3 sequence (DNA): TGCAGTGTAGCCACTTCCCGTGCCCCTGAGCAGTTCTTC. Translation gives CSVATSRAPEQFF.

This rearrangement joins TRBV6-1 to TRBJ1-4; TRBD1 agrees at 7 bases. Losses at the gene ends were 6 bases for V and 3 bases for J; bases not matched to a gene: 7. This CDR3 contains 15 residues. Germline values: CDR1 MNHNS, CDR2 SASEGT. The chain's CDR3 is CASSTGQVANEKLFF. CDR3 DNA: TGTGCCAGCAGCACCGGACAGGTAGCTAATGAAAAACTGTTTTTT.

J is TRBJ2-7 and V is TRBV5-1, with D perhaps TRBD1 (5 bases). The V end lost 6 bases, the J end lost 10 bases, and 23 bases lay between the germline ends. Germline values: CDR1 SGHRS, CDR2 YFSETQ. The length of the CDR3 is 14 residues. The CDR3 loop reads CASTGERVRGEQYF. The CDR3 DNA reads as TGCGCCAGCACTGGGGAAAGGGTAAGGGGCGAACAGTACTTC.

The chain uses TRBV7-9 and TRBJ1-4; unclear D gene. V was shortened by 0 bases and J by 6 bases, with 11 bases between the two germline ends. Germline V lookup: CDR1 SEHNR, CDR2 FQNEAQ (reference sequence). The CDR3 is 15 residues long. The CDR3 spells CASSLATLYYEKLFF. The CDR3 nucleotides read TGTGCCAGCAGCTTAGCGACCCTTTATTATGAAAAACTGTTTTTT.

This clonotype was counted between two and nine times. The chain is built from TRBV7-2 and TRBJ1-6; TRBD1 might be the D (5 bases). Germline assignment: CDR1 SGHTA and CDR2 FQGNSA. This CDR3 has 15 residues. The V and J ends lost 5 bases and 9 bases respectively, with 17 bases between them. The CDR3 reads CASSTTTVVGSPLHF. The CDR3 DNA reads TGTGCCAGCAGCACCACGACAGTGGTTGGTTCACCCCTCCACTTT.

J is TRBJ1-2 and V is TRBV20-1, with 7 bases matching TRBD1. CDR1 is DFQATT, CDR2 SNEGSKA, per germline (reference sequence). CDR3 length equals 14 residues. V dropped 6 bases and J dropped 3; count of bases not matched to a gene: 10. The CDR3 DNA reads TGCAGTGCCAGGGGGGGAGGACAGGACTATGGCTACACCTTC. Translated: CSARGGGQDYGYTF.